This T cell receptor beta chain emerged from a study of T cell responses to AZD1222 COVID-19 vaccine (dated by TCRdb to 2020 to 2023). About the full investigation: AZD1222 recipients whose second dose came at about 4 weeks and those whose second dose came at about 12 weeks were combined into one group, since spike-specific TCR depth and breadth did not differ between the two schedules. TCR sequencing covered fewer than 250 trial participants: roughly 200 given two doses of AZD1222 and approximately 25 given two doses of MenACWY control vaccine. Enrollment into the trials was organized by age into subgroups of 18-55, 56-69 and 70-plus years, and those subgroups contained roughly 150, 30 and 60 TCR-sequenced participants, respectively. Study-wide findings and limitations: A significant rise in spike-specific TCR breadth and depth was observed after two AZD1222 doses relative to day 0 and relative to MenACWY recipients. In the small 56-69-year group, the increase in depth fell short of significance, most likely because of low power. CD4 TCRs associated with the vaccine covered the entire spike protein, and the dominant responses were in regions 160-218 and 743-854. Participants were mostly white British and included more females than males, and it was suggested by the authors that clonal diversity may have been underestimated. Reportedly, almost half of the unique spike-specific TCRs recognized epitopes lying outside the regions that are mutated in the B.1.351 and B.1.1.7 variants. Conclusions about previously exposed vaccinees were limited because only 5 or 6 AZD1222 recipients were SARS-CoV-2 seropositive at baseline. Because no samples from the day 14 peak response were available, repertoires could be characterized only after the peak T cell response.

The CDR3 regions of human TCRbeta chains were analyzed by immunosequencing. For the original study's pipeline: Repertoire TCRs were matched against a reference library of SARS-CoV-2-specific TCRs generated with the MIRA antigen-specificity platform. Breadth meant the fraction of unique TCRs that were SARS-CoV-2-associated, whereas depth meant the fraction of total T cells that were SARS-CoV-2-associated. Using the MIRA data, each spike-specific TCR was mapped to the spike region that the TCR reacts to and placed in a CD4 or CD8 class. Log10-transformed breadth and depth values were compared by one-way ANOVA with Sidak's multiple comparisons tests. Held by TCRdb, this immuneACCESS table contains in-frame sequences only and omits some clones. Under half of the omission traces to an unresolved V gene where checked; the cause of the rest is unknown. From that table come the V and J calls and clone size; the DNA was used to work out D and trimming. This sample comprises roughly 76,000 clones, 75% to 90% of them detected only once. The ten largest clones capture about 2.4% of the sample.

Comments on this clone: What antigen it recognizes has not been identified. It has no much larger one-base neighbor in the sample; base qualities were not kept.

According to the study, the label for this sample's time point signals: baseline before first vaccination. Vaccinee samples came from UK trials COV001 and COV002, including a single-blind randomized controlled phase 2/3 trial of AZD1222 (ChAdOx1 nCoV-19) in healthy adults. For TCRbeta chain sequencing, PBMC samples were collected from trial participants at day 0 and at day 28 after the second dose. CDR1 and CDR2 (SEHNR, FQNEAQ) derive from the germline V gene (reference sequence). Trimming removed 7 bases from V and 1 base from J; the gene matches leave 7 bases unexplained. From the cysteine through the phenylalanine, the CDR3 covers 15 amino acids. CDR3 DNA is the only sequence kept; it has 45 bases, read in frame from the first base.

Material: peripheral blood, obtained on day 0 of AZD1222 vaccination. This clonotype was sampled from an adult in good health. The chain employs TRBV7-9 and TRBJ2-7; TRBD1 agrees with 10 junctional bases. The nucleotide sequence reads as follows: TGTGCCAGCACCAATCCGGGACAGGGGTCCTACGAGCAGTACTTC. Its amino acids are CASTNPGQGSYEQYF.